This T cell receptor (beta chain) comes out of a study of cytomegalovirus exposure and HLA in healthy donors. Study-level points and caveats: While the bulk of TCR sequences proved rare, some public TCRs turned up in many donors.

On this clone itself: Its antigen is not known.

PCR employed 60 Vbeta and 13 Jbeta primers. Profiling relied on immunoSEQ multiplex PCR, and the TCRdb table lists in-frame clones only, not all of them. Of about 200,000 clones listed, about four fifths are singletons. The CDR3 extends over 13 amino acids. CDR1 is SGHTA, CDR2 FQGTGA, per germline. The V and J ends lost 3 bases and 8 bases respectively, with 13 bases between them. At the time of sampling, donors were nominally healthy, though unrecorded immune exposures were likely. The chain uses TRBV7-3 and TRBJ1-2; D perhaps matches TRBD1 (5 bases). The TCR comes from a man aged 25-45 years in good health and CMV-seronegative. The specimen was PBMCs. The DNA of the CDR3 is TGTGCCAGCAGCTTCGGGGGACGGGCGGGCTACACCTTC. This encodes CASSFGGRAGYTF.